The entry that follows covers one T cell receptor (beta chain) sequence. Its antigen is still unknown. Original processing methods: Filtering of immunoSEQ junctional sequences could not match full-length read filtering. Clones were sequenced by immunoSEQ multiplex PCR, and TCRdb holds only the in-frame ones, with some missing. V and J calls and clone size are as listed in that table; D and trimming were resolved from the DNA. The table lists more than 1.2 million clones, around 98.5% of them singletons. The sample is drawn from a study of shared clonotypes between healthy human individuals. Donors were healthy HIV-negative adults without recently reported acute infections or vaccinations. CD4+ cells underwent separation, giving CD45RA+ naive and CD45RA-negative memory subsets. The germline gives CDR1 SGHTA, CDR2 FQGNSA. This CDR3 has 14 amino acids. V lost 3 bases, J lost 4 bases, and 5 bases stayed unmatched.

Findings of the study overall: Shared clonotypes: about 4.6% naive CD4, roughly 3.5% naive CD8, roughly 2.4% memory CD4, under 0.45% memory CD8.

This sequence was found in a man younger than 45 in good health. The sequenced material came from naive CD4+ T cells sorted from blood. Indicated subset: CD45RA+ positively selected. The genes are TRBV7-2 and TRBJ1-2, with 7 bases matching TRBD1. CDR3 loop: CASSFAGQPYGYTF. CDR3 DNA sequence: TGTGCCAGCAGCTTCGCGGGACAGCCCTATGGCTACACCTTC.